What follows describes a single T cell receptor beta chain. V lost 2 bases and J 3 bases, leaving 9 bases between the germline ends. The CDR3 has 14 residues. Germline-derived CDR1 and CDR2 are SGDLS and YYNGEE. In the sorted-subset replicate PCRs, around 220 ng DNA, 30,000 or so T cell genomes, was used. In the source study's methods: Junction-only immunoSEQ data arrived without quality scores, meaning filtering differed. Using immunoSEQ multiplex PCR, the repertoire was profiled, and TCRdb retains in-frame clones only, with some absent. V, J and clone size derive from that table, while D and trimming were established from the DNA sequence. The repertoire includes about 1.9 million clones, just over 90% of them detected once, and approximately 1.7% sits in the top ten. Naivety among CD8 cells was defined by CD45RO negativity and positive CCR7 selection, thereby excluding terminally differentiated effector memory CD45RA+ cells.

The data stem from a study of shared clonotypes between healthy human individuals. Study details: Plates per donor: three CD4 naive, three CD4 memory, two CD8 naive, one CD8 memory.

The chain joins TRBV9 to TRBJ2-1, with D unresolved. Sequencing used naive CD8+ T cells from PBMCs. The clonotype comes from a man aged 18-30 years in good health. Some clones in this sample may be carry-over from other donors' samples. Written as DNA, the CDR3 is TGTGCCAGCAGCGTCGACTCGGACTACAATGAGCAGTTCTTC. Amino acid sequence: CASSVDSDYNEQFF.